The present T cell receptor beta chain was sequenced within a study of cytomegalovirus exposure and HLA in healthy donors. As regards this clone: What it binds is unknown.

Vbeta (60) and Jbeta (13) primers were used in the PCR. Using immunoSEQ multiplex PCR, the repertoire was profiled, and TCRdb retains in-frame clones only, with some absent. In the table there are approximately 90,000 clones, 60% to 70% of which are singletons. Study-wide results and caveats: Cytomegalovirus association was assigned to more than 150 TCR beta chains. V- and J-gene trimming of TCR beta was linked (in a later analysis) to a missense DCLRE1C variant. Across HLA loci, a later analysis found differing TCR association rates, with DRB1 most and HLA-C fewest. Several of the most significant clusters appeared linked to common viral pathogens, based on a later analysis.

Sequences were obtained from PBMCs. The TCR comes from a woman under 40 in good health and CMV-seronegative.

The CDR3 DNA reads as TGTGCCAGCAGGGACAGACTCTACGAGCAGTACTTC. Translation: CASRDRLYEQYF. The genes are TRBV2 and TRBJ2-7; D possibly corresponds to TRBD1 (6 bases). From germline, CDR1 is SNHLY and CDR2 FYNNEI. V was trimmed by 6 bases and J by 3 bases, leaving 9 bases between them. CDR3 length: 12 amino acids.